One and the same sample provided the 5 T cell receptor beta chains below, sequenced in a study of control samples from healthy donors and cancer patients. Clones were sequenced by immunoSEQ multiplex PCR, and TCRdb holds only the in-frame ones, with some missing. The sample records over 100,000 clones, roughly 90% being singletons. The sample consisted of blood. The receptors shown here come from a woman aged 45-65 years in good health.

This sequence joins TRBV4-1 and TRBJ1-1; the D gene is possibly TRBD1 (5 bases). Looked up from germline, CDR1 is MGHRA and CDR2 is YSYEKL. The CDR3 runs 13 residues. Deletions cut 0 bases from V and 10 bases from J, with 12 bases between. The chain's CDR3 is CASSQEGVGRAFF. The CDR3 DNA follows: TGCGCCAGCAGCCAAGAAGGGGTAGGGAGAGCTTTCTTT.

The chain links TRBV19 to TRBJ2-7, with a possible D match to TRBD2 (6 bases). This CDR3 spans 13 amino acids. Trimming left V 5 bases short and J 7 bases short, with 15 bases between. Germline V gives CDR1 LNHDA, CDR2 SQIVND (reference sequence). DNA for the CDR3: TGTGCCAGTAGTGGCGGGACTCCGCTTGAGCAGTACTTC. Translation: CASSGGTPLEQYF. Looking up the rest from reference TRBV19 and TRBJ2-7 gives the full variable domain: DGGITQSPKYLFRKEGQNVTLSCEQNLNHDAMYWYRQDPGQGLRLIYYSQIVNDFQKGDIAEGYSVSREKKESFPLTVTSAQKNPTAFYLCASSGGTPLEQYFGPGTRLTVT.

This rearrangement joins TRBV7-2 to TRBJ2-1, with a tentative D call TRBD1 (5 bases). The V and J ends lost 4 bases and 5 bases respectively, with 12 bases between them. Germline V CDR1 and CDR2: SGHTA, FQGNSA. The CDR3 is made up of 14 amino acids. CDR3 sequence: CASSSYQDNNEQFF. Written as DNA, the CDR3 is TGTGCCAGCAGCTCATACCAGGACAACAATGAGCAGTTCTTC.

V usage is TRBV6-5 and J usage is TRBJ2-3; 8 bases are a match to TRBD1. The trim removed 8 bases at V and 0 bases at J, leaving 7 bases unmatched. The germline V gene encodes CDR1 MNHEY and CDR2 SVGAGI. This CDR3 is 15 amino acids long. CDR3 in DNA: TGTGCCAGCCGAGGACAGGGTAGGAGCACAGATACGCAGTATTTT. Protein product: CASRGQGRSTDTQYF.

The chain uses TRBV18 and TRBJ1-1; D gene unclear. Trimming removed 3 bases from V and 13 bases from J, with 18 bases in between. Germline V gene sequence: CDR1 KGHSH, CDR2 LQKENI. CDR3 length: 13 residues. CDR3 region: CASSPTDRALDFF. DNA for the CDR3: TGTGCCAGCTCACCGACCGACCGGGCCCTAGATTTCTTT. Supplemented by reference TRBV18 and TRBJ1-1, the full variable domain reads NAGVMQNPRHLVRRRGQEARLRCSPMKGHSHVYWYRQLPEEGLKFMVYLQKENIIDESGMPKERFSAEFPKEGPSILRIQQVVRGDSAAYFCASSPTDRALDFFGQGTRLTVV.